This T cell receptor beta chain was sequenced for a study of T cells after yellow fever vaccination. Findings of the study overall: It was a weaker secondary response, yet one that peaked faster, at day 5 versus 15. Repertoires sorted by FACS could include abundant clonotypes that are contaminants from the bulk population.

TCR cDNA, made by 5'RACE template switching, carried an added universal primer site and UMIs. From the 5' RACE reads, TCRdb called clonotypes with MiXCR, one entry per CDR3 protein. The top ten hold around 3.2% of the sample, which has about 320,000 distinct CDR3 sequences, around 10% seen once. Trimming removed 6 bases from V and 0 bases from J; junction bases left unmatched: 9. CDR3 length equals 18 residues. This clonotype was recorded a few times. Antigen unknown. Here the sequenced sample was CD4+ T cells sorted from PBMCs, taken 45 days after the yellow fever booster vaccination. The genes are TRBV12-3 or TRBV12-4 and TRBJ2-6; 9 nucleotides match TRBD1. The sequence was collected from a man between 18 and 35 years old who received the YFV17D yellow fever vaccine. CDR3 in DNA: TGTGCCAGCAGAAAGGGACAGGGCACTTACTCTGGGGCCAACGTCCTGACTTTC. It specifies CASRKGQGTYSGANVLTF.